A single sample gave rise to the 16 T cell receptor beta chains below, sequenced in a study of blood T cell repertoires in COVID-19. Assay: immunoSEQ multiplex PCR; the TCRdb copy retains only in-frame clones and omits some. The sample consists of about 210,000 clones, 84% of them appearing once. The sample taken for sequencing was peripheral blood. These receptor sequences come from a woman older than 75 with COVID-19, enrolled during active disease.

The rearrangement joins TRBV19 to TRBJ2-3; D possibly corresponds to TRBD1 (7 bases). Trimming stripped 3 bases from V and 1 base from J, with 17 bases between. Germline values: CDR1 LNHDA, CDR2 SQIVND (reference sequence). This CDR3 spans 17 amino acids. CDR3 DNA: TGTGCCAGTAGTATCGGCGGGACAGTCCCCGGCACAGATACGCAGTATTTT. Translated, it gives CASSIGGTVPGTDTQYF.

The chain is built from TRBV7-2 and TRBJ2-2; a possible D gene is TRBD2 (5 bases). Trimming cost V 7 bases and J 6 bases, with 9 bases left between them. The CDR3 is 12 amino acids. CDR1 is SGHTA and CDR2 is FQGNSA in the germline V gene. CDR3 in DNA: TGTGCCAGCACACCCGGGGCCGGGGAGCTGTTTTTT. This translates into CASTPGAGELFF.

This chain links TRBV6-1 with TRBJ1-5; the D gene is possibly TRBD1 (5 bases). Germline V lookup: CDR1 MNHNS, CDR2 SASEGT. This CDR3 is 16 amino acids long. Trimming took 4 bases from V and 5 from J, leaving 18 bases between them. The CDR3 nucleotides read TGTGCCAGCAGTGTTGGTCCCGGGGGAAGGGATCAGCCCCAGCATTTT. Its protein is CASSVGPGGRDQPQHF.

This clone has a single count. This rearrangement joins TRBV19 to TRBJ1-1; D remains unclear. The CDR3 is 14 amino acids. CDR1 and CDR2 (germline): LNHDA, SQIVND (reference sequence). With 1 base removed from V and 7 bases from J, the gap between germline ends came to 13 bases. CDR3 DNA sequence: TGTGCCAGTAGTATAGCGGCAGGTAGTTTTGAAGCTTTCTTT. It encodes CASSIAAGSFEAFF.

A word on this clone: The conserved final phenylalanine or tryptophan is absent from the CDR3, which likely points to a read error. The DNA is omitted, as the CDR3 cannot be located on it reliably, and the CDR3 follows TCRdb's listing. The genes are TRBV27 and TRBJ2-7; the D call of TRBD1 is as the table states it, not checked on the DNA. Germline loops: CDR1 MNHEY, CDR2 SMNVEV (reference sequence). Termini included, the CDR3 measures 13 amino acids. The CDR3 loop is CASTPPDSRDRGS.

This chain uses TRBV10-2 with TRBJ1-6; the D gene is possibly TRBD1 (5 bases). The CDR3 is made up of 15 amino acids. Trimming cost V 7 bases and J 9 bases, with 19 bases left between them. Germline V gene sequence: CDR1 WSHSY, CDR2 SAAADI. This chain's CDR3 is CASTPTGPEVSPLHF. In DNA form, the CDR3 reads TGCGCCAGCACCCCTACAGGCCCTGAGGTTTCACCCCTCCACTTT.

V is TRBV10-1 and J is TRBJ2-5; possible D gene TRBD2, 6 bases. Per germline, CDR1 WNHNN and CDR2 SYGVQD (reference sequence). V shed 6 bases and J shed 3 bases, with 11 bases lying between them. The CDR3 consists of 13 residues. CDR3 residues: CASSPSGEETQYF. CDR3 nucleotide sequence: TGCGCCAGCAGCCCCTCGGGGGAAGAGACCCAGTACTTC.

The rearrangement links TRBV6-1 to TRBJ1-4; tentatively, D is TRBD1 (5 bases). The CDR3 is 15 amino acids. Trimming took off 1 base at V and 7 bases at J, with 13 bases between the two ends. Germline CDR1 reads MNHNS; CDR2 reads SASEGT. This CDR3 is CASSEVTGGGEKLFF. The CDR3 nucleotides are TGTGCCAGCAGTGAAGTCACTGGGGGAGGTGAAAAACTGTTTTTT.

This chain connects TRBV5-6 to TRBJ1-5; TRBD1 might be the D (6 bases). Per germline, CDR1 SGHDT and CDR2 YYEEEE. V lost 0 bases and J lost 3, with 13 bases in between. This CDR3 has 16 residues. CDR3 residues: CASSLGGGEYNQPQHF. The CDR3 DNA is TGTGCCAGCAGCTTGGGTGGGGGCGAGTACAATCAGCCCCAGCATTTT.

In this sample, this clone turned up a few times. The chain carries TRBV7-3 and TRBJ2-2; D perhaps matches TRBD2 (6 bases). Germline CDR1 reads SGHTA; CDR2 reads FQGTGA. The CDR3 spans 13 residues. Trimming took 5 bases from V and 5 from J, leaving 9 bases between them. CDR3 in amino acids: CASSGDSTGELFF. CDR3 DNA sequence: TGTGCCAGCAGCGGGGACTCAACCGGGGAGCTGTTTTTT.

The chain has TRBV29-1 and TRBJ2-3; TRBD2 agrees at 11 bases. Trimming removed 7 bases from V and 2 bases from J; junction bases left unmatched: 5. The CDR3 contains 14 residues. The germline CDR1 and CDR2 sequences are SQVTM and ANQGSEA. The CDR3 loop reads CSARTSGLTDTQYF. CDR3 sequence (DNA): TGCAGCGCCCGGACTAGCGGGCTCACAGATACGCAGTATTTT.

In this sample, this clone turned up a few times. The rearrangement uses TRBV29-1 and TRBJ2-3, with 12 bases aligning to TRBD1. After removal of 7 bases from V and 0 bases from J, the junction contained 8 bases not matched to a gene. CDR1 SQVTM and CDR2 ANQGSEA come from the germline V gene. The CDR3 is 16 residues long. The DNA of the CDR3 is TGCAGCGGCCACGGGACAGGGGGCTATAGCACAGATACGCAGTATTTT. This codes for CSGHGTGGYSTDTQYF.

This rearrangement joins TRBV7-2 to TRBJ1-5; 9 nucleotides line up with TRBD1. CDR3 length: 16 residues. Germline V gene sequence: CDR1 SGHTA, CDR2 FQGNSA. The junction had 4 bases not matched to a gene; V was cut back by 4 bases and J by 0 bases. The CDR3 region is CASSSGQGNSNQPQHF. DNA for the CDR3: TGTGCCAGCAGCTCCGGACAGGGGAATAGCAATCAGCCCCAGCATTTT. The full variable domain, its missing parts supplied by reference TRBV7-2 and TRBJ1-5, is GAGVSQSPSNKVTEKGKDVELRCDPISGHTALYWYRQSLGQGLEFLIYFQGNSAPDKSGLPSDRFSAERTGGSVSTLTIQRTQQEDSAVYLCASSSGQGNSNQPQHFGDGTRLSIL.

CDR3 loop: CASSPNPGLQINEQFF. The DNA for the CDR3 is TGTGCCAGCAGCCCAAATCCGGGACTTCAGATTAATGAGCAGTTCTTC. This rearrangement joins TRBV7-6 to TRBJ2-1, with D tentatively TRBD2 (6 bases). Germline CDR1 is SGHVS and CDR2 is FNYEAQ. The V end lost 5 bases, the J end lost 7 bases, and 21 bases lay between the germline ends. CDR3 length: 16 residues.

The chain links TRBV7-2 to TRBJ1-3; the D is unclear. In germline, CDR1 is SGHTA, CDR2 FQGNSA. The CDR3 totals 16 residues. Trimming stripped 9 bases from V and 4 bases from J, with 22 bases between. CDR3 DNA sequence: TGTGCCAGTTCTCGTGTGGCAGGAGGAACGGGAAACACCATATATTTT. It specifies CASSRVAGGTGNTIYF. The full variable domain, completed using reference TRBV7-2 and TRBJ1-3, is GAGVSQSPSNKVTEKGKDVELRCDPISGHTALYWYRQSLGQGLEFLIYFQGNSAPDKSGLPSDRFSAERTGGSVSTLTIQRTQQEDSAVYLCASSRVAGGTGNTIYFGEGSWLTVV.

The genes are TRBV6-6 and TRBJ1-2; 9 nucleotides match TRBD1. From germline, CDR1 is MNHNY and CDR2 SVGAGI (reference sequence). V gave up 6 bases and J gave up 4 bases; unmatched junction bases: 9. The CDR3 loop spans 15 amino acids. CDR3 in amino acids: CASSRDRVRGYGYTF. The CDR3 DNA reads TGTGCCAGCAGCAGGGACAGGGTACGGGGCTATGGCTACACCTTC.